This T cell receptor beta chain was identified in a study of T-cell reconstitution after alpha-beta-depleted transplantation in children. Notes on the study in general: T-cell counts and diversity at one year post-transplant came mainly from newly produced T cells. In some patients, recipient T cells and intrathymic progenitors surviving conditioning explained high day-60 diversity. Expanded clones from the graft, numbering several hundred, reportedly supplied alpha-beta T cells about two months after transplant.

Concerning this clonotype: What it binds is unknown.

Germline-derived CDR1 and CDR2 are SGDLS and YYNGEE. The CDR3 has 15 amino acids. V shed 1 base and J 8 bases; nucleotides not matched to a gene: 2. Unique molecular identifiers were used to barcode this TCRbeta library. One entry per CDR3 protein results from TCRdb running MiXCR on the PCR reads. The table shows about a million distinct CDR3 sequences, with less than 30% occurring only once. The gene calls are TRBV9 and TRBJ2-1; 14 nucleotides line up with TRBD2. This specimen consisted of PBMCs, mostly from graft donor cells, obtained 360 days after TCRalphabeta/CD19-depleted stem cell transplant. This receptor was identified in a boy under two years old who had a stem cell transplant for SCID, so the T cells may come from the graft donor. The CDR3 region has the DNA TGTGCCAGCAGCGTACTGGGACTAGCGGGGGATGAGCAGTTCTTC. As protein: CASSVLGLAGDEQFF.